This T cell receptor (beta chain) came from a study of CD8 T cells in ankylosing spondylitis. Regarding the study as a whole: It was reported that disease-linked clones were significantly enriched in matched ankylosing spondylitis synovial fluid. Disease-associated clonotypes exhibited CD8+ identity and were relatively infrequent in peripheral blood.

The CDR3 runs to 15 residues. Germline values: CDR1 LGHNA, CDR2 YSLEER. The V and J ends lost 0 bases and 4 bases, in that order; junction bases with no gene match: 4. This clonotype showed up many times. Antigen unknown. The TCR beta libraries were generated through quantitative 5'-RACE incorporating molecular barcodes. TCRdb used MiXCR to reprocess the 5' RACE reads, holding one entry per CDR3 protein. The data contain just over 300,000 distinct CDR3 sequences, 20% to 25% of them singletons. The sequenced sample consisted of blood, either unsorted or a sorted T cell fraction (not recorded which). The chain combines TRBV4-3 with TRBJ1-1; TRBD1 aligns across 8 bases. This sequence was found in a female donor with ankylosing spondylitis or in good health (not recorded which). CDR3 loop: CASSQEDRDFTEAFF. CDR3 sequence (DNA): TGCGCCAGCAGCCAAGAGGACAGGGACTTCACTGAAGCTTTCTTT.